Listed here are 4 T cell receptor beta chains from one sample, sequenced in a study of blood T cell repertoires in COVID-19. TCRdb's table, derived via immunoSEQ multiplex PCR, lists solely in-frame clones and lacks some. The sample lists approximately 14,000 clones; roughly nine tenths were seen once. The specimen was peripheral blood. These TCRs come from a woman in her 70s in a cohort sampled during active or convalescent COVID-19.

The chain employs TRBV7-8 and TRBJ2-5; D is possibly TRBD2 (6 bases). The V and J ends lost 5 bases and 7 bases respectively, with 26 bases between them. Per the germline V gene, CDR1 is SGHVS and CDR2 is FQNEAQ. The CDR3 loop spans 17 amino acids. DNA of the CDR3: TGTGCCAGCAGCCCAATGGGAACAGGTGGAGGGCCCCGGACCCAGTACTTC. Its translation is CASSPMGTGGGPRTQYF.

The chain couples TRBV7-2 to TRBJ2-7; 7 bases map to TRBD1. Per the germline V gene, CDR1 is SGHTA and CDR2 is FQGNSA. The CDR3 extends over 14 amino acids. J lost 6 bases, V lost 5 bases, and 10 bases had no gene match. The CDR3 DNA is TGTGCCAGCAGCCTAAACAGGGGTTCCCTCGAGCAGTACTTC. Translated, it gives CASSLNRGSLEQYF.

The chain recombines TRBV18 with TRBJ2-6; 7 bases are a match to TRBD1. V trimming: 6 bases; J trimming: 0 bases; junction bases outside the gene matches: 8. The CDR3 is made up of 17 amino acids. Germline CDR1 and CDR2: KGHSH and LQKENI. The CDR3 here is CASSRTGARSGANVLTF. Here the CDR3 DNA reads TGTGCCAGCTCTCGAACAGGGGCCCGCTCTGGGGCCAACGTCCTGACTTTC.

The J gene is TRBJ2-5, the V gene TRBV18; TRBD2 is a possible D gene (5 bases). Germline-derived CDR1 and CDR2 are KGHSH and LQKENI. CDR3 size: 16 residues. V shed 5 bases and J shed 7 bases, with 23 bases lying between them. CDR3 DNA sequence: TGTGCCAGCTCAGAGCGGCTGGCCCCTTCAGTAGGGACCCAGTACTTC. It codes for CASSERLAPSVGTQYF.